These 27 T cell receptor beta chains originate from one sample sequenced in a study of response to subunit inactivated influenza vaccine. One entry per CDR3 protein, called by TCRdb with MiXCR from the RT-PCR reads. Of about 150,000 distinct CDR3 sequences listed, approximately 11% are singletons. The sample in question was CD8+ T cells sorted from PBMCs, obtained roughly 24 months after vaccination. These receptors were taken from a man aged 50-75 years who received an inactivated influenza vaccine.

The chain combines TRBV3-1 with TRBJ2-5, with 7 bases matching TRBD2. CDR3 length: 15 amino acids. Germline CDR1 and CDR2: LGHDT and YNNKEL (reference sequence). V was pared by 1 base and J by 4 bases, with 6 bases of the junction left unmatched. CDR3 sequence: CASSQASGGGETQYF. The CDR3 DNA sequence: TGTGCCAGCAGCCAAGCTAGCGGTGGAGGAGAGACCCAGTACTTC.

This clonotype was counted a single time. The rearrangement uses TRBV2 and TRBJ2-7; D remains ambiguous. Germline CDR1 and CDR2: SNHLY and FYNNEI. Trimming left V 5 bases short and J 6 bases short, with 5 bases between. This CDR3 has 10 amino acids. The CDR3 sequence: CASSNPEQYF. CDR3 bases: TGTGCCAGCAGTAACCCCGAGCAGTACTTC. Variable domain in full (rest from reference TRBV2 and TRBJ2-7): EPEVTQTPSHQVTQMGQEVILRCVPISNHLYFYWYRQILGQKVEFLVSFYNNEISEKSEIFDDQFSVERPDGSNFTLKIRSTKLEDSAMYFCASSNPEQYFGPGTRLTVT.

This clonotype was observed many times. V is TRBV7-9 and J is TRBJ2-3; tentatively, D is TRBD2 (5 bases). Between the trimmed V and J ends, which lost 5 bases and 9 bases, there was a span of 15 bases. The germline V gene encodes CDR1 SEHNR and CDR2 FQNEAQ (reference sequence). The CDR3 consists of 13 residues. DNA of the CDR3: TGTGCCAGCAGCACTGGACTTTGGGCGACGCAGTATTTT. Its protein product is CASSTGLWATQYF.

The chain carries TRBV4-2 and TRBJ2-6, with 10 bases lining up with TRBD1. Germline V gene sequence: CDR1 LGHNA, CDR2 YNFKEQ. This CDR3 is built from 18 residues. Trimming cost V 4 bases and J 0 bases; bases outside gene matches: 6. CDR3 nucleotide sequence: TGTGCCAGCAGCCTAAGACAGGGGGCAAACTCTGGGGCCAACGTCCTGACTTTC. Encoded protein: CASSLRQGANSGANVLTF.

This rearrangement joins TRBV27 to TRBJ1-1; the match to TRBD1 covers 7 bases. The germline V gene has CDR1 MNHEY and CDR2 SMNVEV (reference sequence). V was clipped by 5 bases and J by 5 bases; unmatched bases: 11. CDR3 length: 15 residues. For the CDR3, the DNA is TGTGCCAGCAGTAACCTTGGGACAGCGATAACTGAAGCTTTCTTT. It encodes CASSNLGTAITEAFF.

The chain carries TRBV27 and TRBJ2-7; D not resolved. The CDR3 has 16 residues. Germline V lookup: CDR1 MNHEY, CDR2 SMNVEV (reference sequence). V was clipped by 5 bases and J by 2 bases, with 19 bases between them. The CDR3 region has the DNA TGTGCCAGCAGTCCTACTCCGGGTCTCACCACCTACGAGCAGTACTTC. Residues: CASSPTPGLTTYEQYF.

There are a few counts of this clonotype. The genes are TRBV29-1 and TRBJ2-4, with 7 bases that match TRBD1. Germline V lookup: CDR1 SQVTM, CDR2 ANQGSEA. The length of the CDR3 is 15 residues. Trimming removed 6 bases from V and 1 base from J; junction bases left unmatched: 9. CDR3 in DNA: TGCAGCGTGGAACAGGGGTCCAAGGCCAAAAACATTCAGTACTTC. This sequence encodes CSVEQGSKAKNIQYF.

This clonotype was detected ten times or more. This chain joins TRBV5-1 and TRBJ2-3; D unresolved. The CDR3 runs 12 residues. Germline V gene sequence: CDR1 SGHRS, CDR2 YFSETQ. The V end was cut by 3 bases, the J end by 6 bases, with 8 bases between. The CDR3 bases are TGCGCCAGCAGCTATGGGGTGGATACGCAGTATTTT. It specifies CASSYGVDTQYF.

This clonotype was seen a few times. The V call is TRBV2, the J call TRBJ2-3, with D maybe TRBD1 (6 bases). In germline, CDR1 is SNHLY, CDR2 FYNNEI. Between the trimmed V and J ends, which lost 2 bases and 1 base, there was a span of 19 bases. The CDR3 is 18 amino acids. This CDR3 is CASSENPWTESGTDTQYF. CDR3 DNA sequence: TGTGCCAGCAGTGAAAACCCTTGGACAGAATCGGGCACAGATACGCAGTATTTT.

The sample holds many counts of this clonotype. This rearrangement joins TRBV7-9 to TRBJ1-2; the D is unclear. Germline-derived CDR1 and CDR2 are SEHNR and FQNEAQ (reference sequence). The ends were cut back, 3 bases at V and 4 bases at J, with 9 bases in the middle. CDR3 length: 13 amino acids. The CDR3 bases are TGTGCCAGCAGCTTTGTAGGAACCTATGGCTACACCTTC. Its protein is CASSFVGTYGYTF.

This rearrangement joins TRBV10-3 to TRBJ2-7; 8 nucleotides align to TRBD1. This CDR3 has 12 residues. From germline, CDR1 is ENHRY and CDR2 SYGVKD. V dropped 8 bases and J dropped 4; count of bases not matched to a gene: 4. CDR3 nucleotide sequence: TGTGCCATCGGACAGGGCGTTTACGAGCAGTACTTC. Translating it yields CAIGQGVYEQYF.

This clonotype was recorded at least ten times. V gene TRBV5-1 combines with J gene TRBJ1-2; no firm D call. Trimming shortened V by 2 bases and J by 4 bases, and 12 bases separated the two germline ends. The CDR3 has 14 amino acids. Germline CDR1 is SGHRS and CDR2 is YFSETQ. CDR3 residues: CASSFSGSGYGYTF. As DNA, the CDR3 is TGCGCCAGCAGCTTTAGCGGGTCGGGCTATGGCTACACCTTC.

The rearrangement joins TRBV20-1 to TRBJ2-3; 7 bases fit TRBD2. The V segment lost 3 bases and the J segment 2 bases; nucleotides outside the gene matches: 5. The CDR3 is made up of 14 amino acids. Germline CDR1 is DFQATT and CDR2 is SNEGSKA (reference sequence). This chain's CDR3 is CSASPGTITDTQYF. As DNA, the CDR3 is TGCAGTGCTAGTCCCGGGACTATCACAGATACGCAGTATTTT.

This clonotype was seen more than once but under ten times. The chain uses TRBV12-3 or TRBV12-4 and TRBJ2-1; 10 bases are a match to TRBD2. V dropped 5 bases and J dropped 6; count of bases not matched to a gene: 7. The CDR3 loop spans 15 amino acids. The DNA for the CDR3 is TGTGCCAGCAGTAGCCTCCAGCGGGGGGGCAATGAGCAGTTCTTC. Amino acid sequence: CASSSLQRGGNEQFF.

This clonotype showed up many times. The J gene is TRBJ2-1, the V gene TRBV20-1; no clear D. The germline V and J ends were trimmed by 5 bases and 7 bases, with 9 bases remaining between them. The CDR3 totals 11 residues. Germline V gene lookup returns CDR1 DFQATT and CDR2 SNEGSKA (reference sequence). The DNA of the CDR3 is TGCAGTGCTGGGGTTTTGAATGAGCAGTTCTTC. This gives the protein CSAGVLNEQFF.

This clonotype was observed at least ten times. The CDR3 nucleotides read TGTGCCAGCAGTTTGGCGGTGGCAGGCATATCAGATACGCAGTATTTT. Protein sequence: CASSLAVAGISDTQYF. V is TRBV12-3 or TRBV12-4 and J is TRBJ2-3; D unresolved. The ends were cut back, 3 bases at V and 4 bases at J, with 17 bases in the middle. The CDR3 length is 16 residues.

This clonotype was seen many times. The chain uses TRBV11-1 and TRBJ2-1; a weak D match, TRBD2 (6 bases). The CDR3 is 14 residues long. Trimming left V 0 bases short and J 9 bases short, with 12 bases between. The germline V gene has CDR1 SGHAT and CDR2 FQDESV (reference sequence). The CDR3: CASSLAPGGFEQFF. The DNA for the CDR3 is TGTGCCAGCAGCTTAGCTCCCGGGGGATTTGAGCAGTTCTTC.

The table lists this clonotype with a few counts. The CDR3 DNA is TGTGCCAGCAGCTTATGGCGGGAAGAGACCCAGTACTTC. This gives the protein CASSLWREETQYF. The chain carries TRBV7-6 and TRBJ2-5, with D perhaps matching TRBD2 (5 bases). The CDR3 spans 13 residues. V was clipped by 2 bases and J by 3 bases, with 7 bases between them. Germline V gene sequence: CDR1 SGHVS, CDR2 FNYEAQ. Full variable domain (remainder filled in from reference TRBV7-6 and TRBJ2-5): GAGVSQSPRYKVTKRGQDVALRCDPISGHVSLYWYRQALGQGPEFLTYFNYEAQQDKSGLPNDRFSAERPEGSISTLTIQRTEQRDSAMYRCASSLWREETQYFGPGTRLLVL.

The table lists this clonotype with many counts. The gene calls are TRBV6-5 and TRBJ2-2, with unresolved D. CDR3 length: 14 amino acids. Germline V gene sequence: CDR1 MNHEY, CDR2 SVGAGI. V gave up 0 bases and J gave up 6 bases, with 8 bases separating them. The chain's CDR3 is CASSYSAVAGELFF. The CDR3 nucleotides are TGTGCCAGCAGTTACTCGGCTGTGGCCGGGGAGCTGTTTTTT.

The genes are TRBV28 and TRBJ2-3; D might be TRBD2 (5 bases). In germline, CDR1 is MDHEN, CDR2 SYDVKM. This CDR3 contains 14 residues. Trimming removed 5 bases from V and 1 base from J, with 10 bases in between. The CDR3 nucleotides are TGTGCCAGCAGTCTCTCGAGGGGCACAGATACGCAGTATTTT. It translates to CASSLSRGTDTQYF.

The chain couples TRBV20-1 to TRBJ2-5; 11 positions match TRBD2. The germline gives CDR1 DFQATT, CDR2 SNEGSKA (reference sequence). The V gene end was trimmed by 0 bases and the J gene end by 5 bases; junction bases not matched to a gene: 8. The CDR3 runs 16 residues. The CDR3 is CSARDLLAGDLETQYF. The DNA for the CDR3 is TGCAGTGCTAGAGATTTACTAGCGGGAGACCTGGAGACCCAGTACTTC.

This clonotype was counted only a few times. The chain carries TRBV4-3 and TRBJ1-4; the match to TRBD1 covers 8 bases. Germline CDR1 is LGHNA and CDR2 is YSLEER. V was clipped by 0 bases and J by 5 bases; unmatched bases: 8. CDR3 length: 17 residues. The CDR3 DNA reads as TGCGCCAGCAGCCAAGACCAAGGACAGGGCAGAAATGAAAAACTGTTTTTT. Translation: CASSQDQGQGRNEKLFF.

The gene calls are TRBV7-6 and TRBJ2-1, with a possible D match to TRBD2 (7 bases). The V end lost 5 bases, the J end lost 8 bases, and 16 bases lay between the germline ends. CDR1 and CDR2 (germline): SGHVS, FNYEAQ. The CDR3 is 14 amino acids. The chain's CDR3 is CASSARGGRDEQFF. The DNA of the CDR3 is TGTGCCAGCAGCGCAAGGGGGGGTCGAGATGAGCAGTTCTTC.

The chain couples TRBV29-1 to TRBJ2-2; 9 bases line up with TRBD2. This CDR3 has 14 residues. Germline V gene data show CDR1 as SQVTM and CDR2 as ANQGSEA. The J segment lost 3 bases and the V segment lost 3 bases, leaving 2 bases of the junction unmatched. The CDR3: CSVDAGGHTGELFF. In DNA, the CDR3 is TGCAGCGTTGACGCGGGAGGGCACACCGGGGAGCTGTTTTTT.

This clonotype has just a few counts. This sequence joins TRBV28 and TRBJ2-7, with TRBD2 identical over 14 bases. Germline assignment: CDR1 MDHEN and CDR2 SYDVKM. CDR3 length equals 18 residues. V dropped 4 bases and J dropped 0; count of bases not matched to a gene: 8. The CDR3 protein is CASSSTGTSGSISYEQYF. CDR3 bases: TGTGCCAGCAGTTCTACCGGGACTAGCGGGAGTATCTCCTACGAGCAGTACTTC.

J is TRBJ2-1 and V is TRBV5-1; 13 nucleotides align to TRBD2. The CDR3 totals 18 residues. Unmatched junction bases numbered 16, after V lost 3 bases and J lost 10 bases. Germline V gene data show CDR1 as SGHRS and CDR2 as YFSETQ. The DNA for the CDR3 is TGCGCCAGCAGCTCGGATCGTATAGGGACTAGCGGGGAGGGGGAGCAGTTCTTC. This gives the protein CASSSDRIGTSGEGEQFF.

The chain employs TRBV6-4 and TRBJ2-1; no reliable D call. Trimming took off 0 bases at V and 7 bases at J, with 10 bases between the two ends. The germline gives CDR1 MRHNA, CDR2 SNTAGT. This CDR3 is 14 amino acids long. The DNA of the CDR3 is TGTGCCAGCAGTGACTCGAATACTCGAAATGAGCAGTTCTTC. Translation: CASSDSNTRNEQFF.